A single sample gave rise to the 9 T cell receptor beta chains below, sequenced in a study of blood T cell repertoires in COVID-19. TCRdb's table, derived via immunoSEQ multiplex PCR, lists solely in-frame clones and lacks some. Among nearly 80,000 clones, about 83% were seen once, and the ten largest hold 3% to 4%. Sequencing was performed on peripheral blood. The receptor source for this set is a man aged 50-60 years with acute or convalescent COVID-19.

The genes are TRBV9 and TRBJ2-3; D might be TRBD2 (6 bases). The V gene lost 0 bases and the J gene lost 3 bases, with 8 bases spanning the gap. Germline CDR1 SGDLS, CDR2 YYNGEE. The CDR3 has 14 amino acids. CDR3 DNA sequence: TGTGCCAGCAGCGTAGTGGGGGGTACAGATACGCAGTATTTT. Translated, it gives CASSVVGGTDTQYF.

This sequence joins TRBV6-5 and TRBJ1-3, with D perhaps matching TRBD1 (5 bases). The CDR3 extends over 14 amino acids. Looked up from germline, CDR1 is MNHEY and CDR2 is SVGAGI. Trimming took 9 bases from V and 0 from J, leaving 12 bases between them. The CDR3 loop reads CASWRGSSGNTIYF. The CDR3 DNA follows: TGTGCCAGTTGGAGGGGCAGCTCTGGAAACACCATATATTTT.

The chain couples TRBV24-1 to TRBJ2-1; 13 nucleotides match TRBD2. This CDR3 is 16 amino acids long. Unmatched junction bases numbered 3, after V lost 4 bases and J lost 4 bases. The germline CDR1 and CDR2 sequences are KGHDR and SFDVKD. The DNA for the CDR3 is TGTGCCACCAGTGACCTGGGACTAGCGGGATACAATGAGCAGTTCTTC. Residues: CATSDLGLAGYNEQFF.

Sample share makes this clone medium-sized. The CDR3 is CAISRYRPEGYTF. The CDR3 DNA reads TGTGCCATCAGTCGTTACCGGCCGGAGGGCTACACCTTC. The V and J genes are TRBV10-3 and TRBJ1-2; no firm D call. The V gene's germline CDR1 is ENHRY and CDR2 SYGVKD. The CDR3 is 13 amino acids. V shed 5 bases and J shed 8 bases, with 15 bases lying between them.

The CDR3 region has the DNA TGTGCCAGCAGTCCCCATCAGGATGAAAAACTGTTTTTT. Translating gives CASSPHQDEKLFF. The chain recombines TRBV7-2 with TRBJ1-4, with unresolved D. The length of the CDR3 is 13 residues. Trimming removed 6 bases at V and 6 bases at J, with 11 bases between. The germline gives CDR1 SGHTA, CDR2 FQGNSA. Full variable domain (rest looked up from reference TRBV7-2 and TRBJ1-4): GAGVSQSPSNKVTEKGKDVELRCDPISGHTALYWYRQSLGQGLEFLIYFQGNSAPDKSGLPSDRFSAERTGGSVSTLTIQRTQQEDSAVYLCASSPHQDEKLFFGSGTQLSVL.

The V call is TRBV4-1, the J call TRBJ1-1; the D gene is possibly TRBD1 (6 bases). CDR3 size: 12 residues. Trimming left V 6 bases short and J 5 bases short, with 10 bases between. The germline V gene has CDR1 MGHRA and CDR2 YSYEKL. The chain's CDR3 is CASRGDRTEAFF. For the CDR3, the DNA is TGCGCCAGCAGGGGAGACAGGACTGAAGCTTTCTTT.

This chain connects TRBV3-1 (or the pseudogene TRBV3-2) to TRBJ1-4; possibly TRBD1 for D (6 bases). The CDR3 sequence is 17 residues long. Deletions cut 1 base from V and 0 bases from J, with 12 bases between. Germline V gene lookup returns CDR1 LGHDT and CDR2 YNNKEL (reference sequence). The CDR3, as DNA: TGTGCCAGCAGCCAAGGTACAGGGCCAGCAACTAATGAAAAACTGTTTTTT. Protein product: CASSQGTGPATNEKLFF.

This sequence joins TRBV5-5 and TRBJ2-7; a possible D gene is TRBD2 (6 bases). Trimming left V 4 bases short and J 2 bases short, with 13 bases between. The CDR3 extends over 14 amino acids. Germline V CDR1 and CDR2: SGHKS, YYEKEE (reference sequence). CDR3 in DNA: TGTGCCAGCAGCCAGGGCGCTAGCGCCTACGAGCAGTACTTC. Its translation is CASSQGASAYEQYF.

The genes are TRBV4-2 and TRBJ2-4, with 11 bases aligning to TRBD2. CDR1 is LGHNA and CDR2 is YNFKEQ in the germline V gene. The V segment lost 6 bases and the J segment 7 bases; nucleotides outside the gene matches: 8. This CDR3 spans 15 amino acids. The CDR3 bases are TGTGCCAGCAGTCATCGAGTAGCGGGGGGGAACATTCAGTACTTC. Its translation is CASSHRVAGGNIQYF.